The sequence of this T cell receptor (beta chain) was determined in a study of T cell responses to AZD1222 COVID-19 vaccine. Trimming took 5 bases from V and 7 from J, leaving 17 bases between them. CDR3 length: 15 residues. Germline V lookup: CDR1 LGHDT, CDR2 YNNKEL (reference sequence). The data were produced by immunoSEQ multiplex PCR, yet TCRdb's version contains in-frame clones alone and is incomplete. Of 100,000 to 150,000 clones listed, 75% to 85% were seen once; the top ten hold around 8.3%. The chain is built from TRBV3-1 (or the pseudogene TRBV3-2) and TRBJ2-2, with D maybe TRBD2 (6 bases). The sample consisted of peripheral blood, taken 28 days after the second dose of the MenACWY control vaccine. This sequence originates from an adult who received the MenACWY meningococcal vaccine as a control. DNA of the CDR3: TGTGCCAGCAGCTTCCTAGCTTCCGGGGGCGGGGAGCTGTTTTTT. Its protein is CASSFLASGGGELFF.